The 3 T cell receptor beta chains listed next were all sequenced from one sample in a study of response to subunit inactivated influenza vaccine (dated by TCRdb to between 2018 and 2020). Preparation of the library involved RT-PCR. Sequencing was performed on an Illumina HiSeq 2500. In TCRdb, the public reads were trimmed at Q25 with fastp and aligned with MiXCR, with productive beta chains retained. Records with the same CDR3 protein are collapsed into one entry carrying the most frequent genes and DNA. The sample yields about 520,000 distinct CDR3 sequences; approximately 6.9% were counted once. The ten biggest clones cover approximately 14% of the sample. Sample: PBMCs from blood, taken less than 30 months after vaccination. The receptors here all came from a man aged 45 to 75 who received an inactivated influenza vaccine. Donor details come from another sample of the same person, matched by shared clones.

There are many counts of this clonotype. The chain carries TRBV20-1 and TRBJ2-7; D not certain. Trimming took off 6 bases at V and 1 base at J, with 7 bases between the two ends. Germline V lookup: CDR1 DFQATT, CDR2 SNEGSKA (reference sequence). The CDR3 sequence is 11 residues long. This CDR3 is CSASRSYEQYF. DNA for the CDR3: TGCAGTGCGAGTAGGTCCTACGAGCAGTACTTC.

This clonotype was counted at least ten times. The chain links TRBV4-3 to TRBJ2-1; unclear D gene. The CDR3 runs 15 residues. V was trimmed by 4 bases and J by 0 bases, leaving 10 bases between them. In germline, CDR1 is LGHNA, CDR2 YSLEER. The CDR3 DNA reads TGCGCCAGCAGCCGAGCCCCCAGCTCCTACAATGAGCAGTTCTTC. This codes for CASSRAPSSYNEQFF.

The genes are TRBV20-1 and TRBJ2-1; D remains unclear. Per germline, CDR1 DFQATT and CDR2 SNEGSKA (reference sequence). The ends were cut back, 0 bases at V and 0 bases at J, with 12 bases in the middle. The CDR3 consists of 16 residues. Written as DNA, the CDR3 is TGCAGTGCTAGAGATCGCAAGAAAAGCTCCTACAATGAGCAGTTCTTC. Protein product: CSARDRKKSSYNEQFF.